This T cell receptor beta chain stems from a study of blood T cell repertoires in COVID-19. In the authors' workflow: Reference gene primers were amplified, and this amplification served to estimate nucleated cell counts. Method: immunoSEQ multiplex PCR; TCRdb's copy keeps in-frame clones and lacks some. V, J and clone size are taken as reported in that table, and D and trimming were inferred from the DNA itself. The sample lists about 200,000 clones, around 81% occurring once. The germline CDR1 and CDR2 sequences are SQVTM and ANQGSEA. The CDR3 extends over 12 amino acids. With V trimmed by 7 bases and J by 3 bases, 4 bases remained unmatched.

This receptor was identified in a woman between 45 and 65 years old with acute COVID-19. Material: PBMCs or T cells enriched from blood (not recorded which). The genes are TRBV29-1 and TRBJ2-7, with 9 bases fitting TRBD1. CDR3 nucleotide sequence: TGCAGCGGTGGACAGGGGAACTACGAGCAGTACTTC. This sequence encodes CSGGQGNYEQYF.